These 31 T cell receptor beta chains originate from one sample sequenced in a study of T-cell reconstitution after alpha-beta-depleted transplantation in children. Library preparation (for TCRbeta) was performed with unique molecular identifiers. TCRdb redid the calling of the PCR reads with MiXCR, one entry per CDR3 protein. The table lists about 100,000 distinct CDR3 sequences, 7.5% to 9.5% of them singletons. The specimen comprised PBMCs, sampled before TCRalphabeta/CD19-depleted stem cell transplant. All receptors come from a boy aged 2-15 years with acute lymphoblastic leukemia, due to receive a stem cell transplant.

There are many counts of this clonotype. This chain uses TRBV10-3 with TRBJ2-5; D possibly corresponds to TRBD1 (6 bases). The CDR3 totals 16 residues. The V end was cut by 3 bases, the J end by 5 bases, with 19 bases between. Germline CDR1 ENHRY, CDR2 SYGVKD. The CDR3 spells CAISEPGTSSGETQYF. DNA for the CDR3: TGTGCCATCAGTGAACCCGGGACAAGCTCAGGGGAGACCCAGTACTTC.

In its sample, this clonotype ranks as large. The chain uses TRBV13 and TRBJ2-1; D might be TRBD2 (6 bases). Trimming cost V 8 bases and J 4 bases, with 12 bases left between them. There are 13 residues in the CDR3. Germline V gene data show CDR1 as PRHDT and CDR2 as FYEKMQ (reference sequence). The CDR3 sequence is CASGRRDYNEQFF. CDR3 nucleotides: TGTGCCAGCGGGCGGCGGGATTACAATGAGCAGTTCTTC.

This clonotype was observed at least ten times. The chain is built from TRBV7-9 and TRBJ2-1; D is tentatively TRBD1 or TRBD2 (7 bases each). Trimming stripped 5 bases from V and 0 bases from J, with 14 bases between. The CDR3 sequence is 16 residues long. The germline CDR1 and CDR2 sequences are SEHNR and FQNEAQ (reference sequence). CDR3 DNA: TGTGCCAGCAGCCAGGGGGGGATTAGCTCCTACAATGAGCAGTTCTTC. Encoded protein: CASSQGGISSYNEQFF.

This clonotype was found many times. CDR3 sequence: CSVQYRGNTEAFF. CDR3 coding DNA: TGCAGCGTCCAGTACAGGGGGAACACTGAAGCTTTCTTT. The genes are TRBV29-1 and TRBJ1-1, with 7 nucleotides matching TRBD1. This CDR3 comprises 13 residues. Germline trimming cut 6 bases from V and 1 base from J; bases unmatched to any gene: 5. CDR1 is SQVTM and CDR2 is ANQGSEA in the germline V gene.

This clonotype appeared many times. The gene calls are TRBV7-2 and TRBJ1-1; the D gene is possibly TRBD1 (6 bases). The V end lost 2 bases, the J end lost 2 bases, and 9 bases lay between the germline ends. The CDR3 consists of 14 residues. Germline assignment: CDR1 SGHTA and CDR2 FQGNSA. CDR3 region: CASSLQGPNTEAFF. CDR3 DNA: TGTGCCAGCAGCTTACAGGGGCCTAACACTGAAGCTTTCTTT.

This clonotype was recorded many times. The J gene is TRBJ2-1, the V gene TRBV6-2 or TRBV6-3, with 13 bases fitting TRBD2. Germline CDR1 is MNHEY and CDR2 is SVGEGT. The CDR3 has 17 residues. Unmatched junction bases numbered 11, after V lost 2 bases and J lost 10 bases. Here the CDR3 DNA reads TGTGCCAGCAGTTACGCTGTCAGTGGACTAGCGGGGGCGGAGCAGTTCTTC. It is translated as CASSYAVSGLAGAEQFF.

This clonotype showed up many times. The rearrangement uses TRBV12-3 or TRBV12-4 and TRBJ2-1; either TRBD1 or TRBD2 may fit D (5 bases each). V gave up 5 bases and J gave up 9 bases, with 14 bases separating them. This CDR3 is 13 amino acids long. CDR3 in DNA: TGTGCCAGCAGTCCAAGGGGCCGGGGTGAGCAGTTCTTC. Translation: CASSPRGRGEQFF.

About this clonotype: One end of the junction does not line up with germline, which may come from a read error. The chain joins TRBV7-9 to TRBJ2-7, with a possible D match to TRBD1 (7 bases). The CDR3 extends over 15 amino acids. The germline V gene has CDR1 SEHNR and CDR2 FQNEAQ (reference sequence). CDR3 DNA: TGTGTCAGCAGCCCCCCCCGACAGGGAGGATACGAGCAGTACTTC. As protein: CVSSPPRQGGYEQYF.

The V and J genes are TRBV4-2 and TRBJ2-1; 8 positions agree with TRBD2. V was clipped by 5 bases and J by 7 bases; unmatched bases: 10. Germline CDR1 LGHNA, CDR2 YNFKEQ. The length of the CDR3 is 15 residues. For the CDR3, the DNA is TGTGCCAGCAGCACCGGGGGGGCCTTGTTGAATGAGCAGTTCTTC. This encodes CASSTGGALLNEQFF.

This clonotype showed up many times. The V call is TRBV28, the J call TRBJ1-4, with a tentative D call TRBD1 (5 bases). The CDR3 contains 13 residues. The germline gives CDR1 MDHEN, CDR2 SYDVKM. Between the trimmed V and J ends, which lost 5 bases and 10 bases, there was a span of 14 bases. This CDR3 is CASSINDDRKLFF. The DNA of the CDR3 is TGTGCCAGCAGTATCAATGACGACAGAAAACTGTTTTTT.

This clonotype has a handful of counts. V usage is TRBV7-9 and J usage is TRBJ1-3; D is ambiguous. Germline V gene sequence: CDR1 SEHNR, CDR2 FQNEAQ (reference sequence). Trimming shortened V by 7 bases and J by 0 bases, and 10 bases separated the two germline ends. This CDR3 spans 14 amino acids. The CDR3 reads CASTDRVSGNTIYF. CDR3 coding DNA: TGTGCCAGCACCGACCGCGTCTCTGGAAACACCATATATTTT.

In its sample, this clonotype was seen many times. The rearrangement uses TRBV5-6 and TRBJ2-3; 13 nucleotides agree with TRBD2. CDR1 is SGHDT, CDR2 YYEEEE, per germline. This CDR3 spans 17 amino acids. V dropped 3 bases and J dropped 0; count of bases not matched to a gene: 4. The CDR3 reads CASSWTSGGSSTDTQYF. In nucleotides, the CDR3 is TGTGCCAGCAGCTGGACTAGCGGGGGATCTAGCACAGATACGCAGTATTTT.

This clonotype showed up just a few times. This chain joins TRBV12-2 and TRBJ2-5; the table's D gene call, TRBD1, was not cross checked with the DNA. TRBV12-2 is termed a pseudogene. This CDR3 spans 19 amino acids. CDR3 sequence (DNA): TGTGCAAGTCGCTTAGCGGAGTCAAGCAACAGGACCTCCCAAGAGACCCAGTACTTC. Translated: CASRLAESSNRTSQETQYF.

A few counts support this clonotype. The chain has TRBV2 and TRBJ1-1; D uncertain. V was pared by 3 bases and J by 1 base, with 15 bases between. Germline V lookup: CDR1 SNHLY, CDR2 FYNNEI. This CDR3 is built from 16 residues. The CDR3 DNA is TGTGCCAGCAGTGATCCCGAGTGGAACCAGAACACTGAAGCTTTCTTT. Protein: CASSDPEWNQNTEAFF.

The V call is TRBV12-3 or TRBV12-4, the J call TRBJ2-7; D is unclear. With 2 bases removed from V and 3 bases from J, the gap between germline ends came to 11 bases. The CDR3 is made up of 14 amino acids. This CDR3 is CASSLNSLGYEQYF. The CDR3 DNA is TGTGCCAGCAGTTTAAATTCCCTCGGCTACGAGCAGTACTTC.

This clonotype turned up a few times. The chain employs TRBV19 and TRBJ2-1, with D unclear. The CDR3 covers 14 residues. CDR1 is LNHDA and CDR2 is SQIVND in the germline V gene (reference sequence). V dropped 3 bases and J dropped 10 bases, with 16 bases sitting between them. In nucleotides, the CDR3 is TGTGCCAGTAGTATGCCCGGACCCCCGAGGGAGCAGTTCTTC. It is translated as CASSMPGPPREQFF.

About this clonotype: This CDR3 is missing its conserved last phenylalanine or tryptophan, likely due to a read error. The chain carries TRBV18 and TRBJ1-4, with 7 bases aligning to TRBD1. CDR1 is KGHSH, CDR2 LQKENI, per germline. Unmatched junction bases numbered 3, after V lost 6 bases and J lost 2 bases. The CDR3 contains 14 residues. CDR3 in amino acids: CASSRGQTNEKLFC. CDR3 coding DNA: TGTGCCAGCTCGCGGGGACAGACTAATGAAAAACTGTTTTGT.

There are many counts of this clonotype. V gene TRBV20-1 combines with J gene TRBJ2-5; the D call may be TRBD1 or TRBD2 (5 bases each). Trimming left V 0 bases short and J 4 bases short, with 15 bases between. The CDR3 has 15 amino acids. The germline V gene encodes CDR1 DFQATT and CDR2 SNEGSKA (reference sequence). The CDR3 is CSARDGARGRETQYF. As DNA, the CDR3 is TGCAGTGCTAGAGATGGGGCCCGGGGTCGAGAGACCCAGTACTTC.

This clonotype was recorded at least ten times. Germline and junction disagree at one end, which may indicate a read error. The CDR3 sequence: CASSATAGAF. The CDR3 DNA reads TGCGCCAGCAGTGCAACGGCTGGGGCCTTC. The chain recombines TRBV5-1 with TRBJ2-7; maybe TRBD1 (5 bases). Germline V lookup: CDR1 SGHRS, CDR2 YFSETQ. This CDR3 spans 10 amino acids.

This clonotype showed up many times. V is TRBV5-6 and J is TRBJ2-3, with TRBD2 identical over 8 bases. CDR1 is SGHDT and CDR2 is YYEEEE in the germline V gene. V lost 3 bases and J lost 5; bases outside the gene matches: 5. This CDR3 comprises 14 residues. The CDR3 loop reads CASSWEAGVDTQYF. The CDR3 region has the DNA TGTGCCAGCAGCTGGGAAGCGGGGGTAGATACGCAGTATTTT. Together with reference TRBV5-6 and TRBJ2-3, the CDR3 gives the full variable domain: DAGVTQSPTHLIKTRGQQVTLRCSPKSGHDTVSWYQQALGQGPQFIFQYYEEEERQRGNFPDRFSGHQFPNYSSELNVNALLLGDSALYLCASSWEAGVDTQYFGPGTRLTVL.

This clonotype was recorded many times. The gene calls are TRBV20-1 and TRBJ1-1; no definite D call. The CDR3 contains 13 residues. V gave up 0 bases and J gave up 5 bases, with 10 bases separating them. The germline CDR1 and CDR2 sequences are DFQATT and SNEGSKA (reference sequence). This CDR3 is CSARDLRATEAFF. The CDR3 DNA reads TGCAGTGCTAGAGATTTGAGGGCAACTGAAGCTTTCTTT.

This clonotype was recorded many times. The chain joins TRBV29-1 to TRBJ2-1; 9 bases are shared with TRBD2. There are 17 residues in the CDR3. With 7 bases clipped from V and 8 bases from J, the junction kept 21 bases outside the gene matches. CDR1 is SQVTM, CDR2 ANQGSEA, per germline. CDR3 amino acids: CSAHLRTSSGGPDEQFF. CDR3 sequence (DNA): TGCAGCGCCCACTTACGTACTAGCAGCGGGGGGCCGGATGAGCAGTTCTTC.

This clonotype was detected many times. The chain couples TRBV20-1 to TRBJ1-6; weak D call: TRBD1 (6 bases). Trimming shortened V by 2 bases and J by 4 bases, and 9 bases separated the two germline ends. This CDR3 region has 14 residues. Germline V lookup: CDR1 DFQATT, CDR2 SNEGSKA (reference sequence). This CDR3 is CSARQGIYNSPLHF. CDR3 DNA: TGCAGTGCTAGACAGGGGATATATAATTCACCCCTCCACTTT.

In its sample, this clonotype was seen a few times. This rearrangement joins TRBV6-5 to TRBJ2-3; tentative D call: TRBD2 (7 bases). CDR1 MNHEY and CDR2 SVGAGI come from the germline V gene. Trimming shortened V by 2 bases and J by 3 bases, and 12 bases separated the two germline ends. The CDR3 consists of 15 residues. The CDR3 loop is CASSYRGGATDTQYF. The CDR3, as DNA: TGTGCCAGCAGTTACCGTGGGGGGGCAACAGATACGCAGTATTTT.

This clonotype was observed at least ten times. The chain carries TRBV5-1 and TRBJ2-7; a possible D gene is TRBD2 (6 bases). Germline CDR1 and CDR2: SGHRS and YFSETQ. The germline V and J ends were trimmed by 1 base and 1 base, with 12 bases remaining between them. The CDR3 runs to 15 residues. CDR3 sequence reads: CASSLTPSVSYEQYF. DNA for the CDR3: TGCGCCAGCAGCTTGACTCCTAGCGTATCCTACGAGCAGTACTTC.

This clonotype has just a few counts. The chain couples TRBV14 to TRBJ1-1; unclear D gene. Deletions cut 0 bases from V and 6 bases from J, with 8 bases between. The CDR3 length is 13 residues. CDR1 is SGHDN and CDR2 is FVKESK in the germline V gene. The CDR3 is CASSQEGGSEAFF. In DNA form, the CDR3 reads TGTGCCAGCAGCCAAGAAGGCGGCTCTGAAGCTTTCTTT.

This clonotype was seen a few times. V and J are TRBV3-1 and TRBJ1-5; weak D call: TRBD1 (6 bases). CDR1 LGHDT and CDR2 YNNKEL come from the germline V gene (reference sequence). The CDR3 extends over 14 amino acids. V dropped 4 bases and J dropped 6 bases, with 13 bases sitting between them. CDR3 region: CASSPGGGPQPQHF. The DNA of the CDR3 is TGTGCCAGCAGCCCCGGAGGGGGACCTCAGCCCCAGCATTTT.

This clonotype was recorded at least ten times. V gene TRBV5-1 combines with J gene TRBJ2-3, with TRBD1 identical over 10 bases. Germline V CDR1 and CDR2: SGHRS, YFSETQ. This CDR3 has 16 amino acids. V shed 4 bases, J shed 1 base, and the junction held 6 bases outside the gene matches. This CDR3 reads CASSHSGTGGTDTQYF. CDR3 DNA sequence: TGCGCCAGCAGCCACTCCGGGACAGGGGGCACAGATACGCAGTATTTT.

This clonotype was recorded a few times. The chain is built from TRBV7-9 and TRBJ2-1, with 7 bases aligning to TRBD2. The germline CDR1 and CDR2 sequences are SEHNR and FQNEAQ (reference sequence). V lost 5 bases, J lost 0 bases, and 7 bases stayed unmatched. The CDR3 extends over 16 amino acids. CDR3 region: CASSADGTNSYNEQFF. The CDR3 bases are TGTGCCAGCAGCGCTGATGGGACTAACTCCTACAATGAGCAGTTCTTC.

This clonotype was seen ten or more times. V gene TRBV2 combines with J gene TRBJ2-7; D is uncertain. The V end lost 5 bases, the J end lost 6 bases, and 14 bases lay between the germline ends. Germline CDR1 reads SNHLY; CDR2 reads FYNNEI. This CDR3 has 13 residues. CDR3 protein: CASSFTSGGEQYF. CDR3 DNA: TGTGCCAGCAGTTTTACGTCGGGTGGCGAGCAGTACTTC.

This clonotype was recorded many times. The chain links TRBV3-1 to TRBJ1-2, with TRBD1 matching 7 bases. This CDR3 region has 15 residues. Germline-derived CDR1 and CDR2 are LGHDT and YNNKEL (reference sequence). V shed 0 bases, J shed 8 bases, and the junction held 9 bases outside the gene matches. CDR3 sequence reads: CASSQDGGGQRGYTF. CDR3 coding DNA: TGTGCCAGCAGCCAAGATGGAGGGGGCCAGCGCGGCTACACCTTC.